This entry concerns a single T cell receptor beta chain. V shed 3 bases, J shed 5 bases, and the junction held 5 bases outside the gene matches. This CDR3 contains 14 residues. Germline CDR1 reads MDHEN; CDR2 reads SYDVKM. These data belong to a study of T cell changes during pregnancy in multiple sclerosis. TCRdb's table, derived via immunoSEQ multiplex PCR, lists solely in-frame clones and lacks some. The table records around 130,000 clones, less than 97% of them present only once. The TCR comes from a female donor with multiple sclerosis, enrolled in a pregnancy study. The J gene is TRBJ1-1, the V gene TRBV28; 8 bases match TRBD1. Sequenced material: peripheral blood, taken after pregnancy. The CDR3 spells CASSLGRGLTEAFF. Here the CDR3 DNA reads TGTGCCAGCAGTTTGGGCAGGGGGCTAACTGAAGCTTTCTTT.